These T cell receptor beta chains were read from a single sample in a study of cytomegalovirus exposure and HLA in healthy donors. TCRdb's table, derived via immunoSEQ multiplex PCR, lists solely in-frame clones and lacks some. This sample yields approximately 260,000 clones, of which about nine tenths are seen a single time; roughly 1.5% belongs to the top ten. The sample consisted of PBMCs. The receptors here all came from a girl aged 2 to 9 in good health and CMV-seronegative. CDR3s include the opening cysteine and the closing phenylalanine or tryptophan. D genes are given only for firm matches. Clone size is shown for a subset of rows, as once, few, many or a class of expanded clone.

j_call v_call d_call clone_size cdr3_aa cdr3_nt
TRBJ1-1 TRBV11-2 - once CASSFPTSGVLYTEAFF TGTGCCAGCAGCTTTCCAACCTCAGGGGTTTTGTACACTGAAGCTTTCTTT
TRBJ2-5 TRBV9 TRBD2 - CASSELAGVRETQYF TGTGCCAGCAGCGAACTAGCGGGGGTCCGGGAGACCCAGTACTTC
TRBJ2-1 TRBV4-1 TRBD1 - CASSQPGQGPYNEQFF TGCGCCAGCAGCCAACCGGGACAGGGACCTTACAATGAGCAGTTCTTC
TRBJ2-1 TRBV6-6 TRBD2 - CASSYAGGSDEQFF TGTGCCAGCAGTTACGCGGGAGGGAGCGATGAGCAGTTCTTC
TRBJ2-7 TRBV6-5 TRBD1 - CASSYPRGTGREQYF TGTGCCAGCAGTTACCCTAGAGGGACAGGGCGCGAGCAGTACTTC
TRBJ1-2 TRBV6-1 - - CASSRGTSGGYTF TGTGCCAGCAGCAGGGGAACATCTGGCGGCTACACCTTC
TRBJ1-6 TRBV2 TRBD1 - CASSHRTGQTYNSPLHF TGTGCCAGCAGCCACAGGACAGGGCAGACCTATAATTCACCCCTCCACTTT
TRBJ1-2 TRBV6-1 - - CASSDWAGSNYGYTF TGTGCCAGCAGTGATTGGGCGGGGAGTAACTATGGCTACACCTTC
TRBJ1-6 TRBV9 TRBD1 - CASSSVGQGYNSPLHF TGTGCCAGCAGCTCCGTTGGACAGGGGTATAATTCACCCCTCCACTTT
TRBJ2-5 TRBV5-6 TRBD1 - CASSLVSQGVRETQYF TGTGCCAGCAGCTTGGTATCGCAGGGGGTTCGAGAGACCCAGTACTTC
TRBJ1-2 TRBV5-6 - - CASSWMGGLYTF TGTGCCAGCAGCTGGATGGGAGGCCTCTACACCTTC
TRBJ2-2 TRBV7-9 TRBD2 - CASSTHGGAAGELFF TGTGCCAGCAGCACCCACGGGGGGGCGGCCGGGGAGCTGTTTTTT
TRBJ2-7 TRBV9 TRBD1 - CASSEDWDRGIGEQYF TGTGCCAGCAGCGAGGACTGGGACAGGGGGATCGGGGAGCAGTACTTC
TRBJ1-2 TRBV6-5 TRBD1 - CASSSRPGGNYGYTF TGTGCCAGCAGTTCCCGACCAGGGGGGAACTATGGCTACACCTTC
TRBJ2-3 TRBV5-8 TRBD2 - CASSWGPGGVAQYF TGTGCCAGCAGCTGGGGTCCGGGAGGGGTTGCGCAGTATTTT
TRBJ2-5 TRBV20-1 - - CSARKDTEYF TGCAGTGCAAGGAAAGACACCGAGTACTTC
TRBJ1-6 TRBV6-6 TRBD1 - CASSYFPGQGIPPLHF TGTGCCAGCAGTTACTTTCCGGGACAGGGGATTCCACCCCTCCACTTT
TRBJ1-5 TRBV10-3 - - CAISKFADAEPQHF TGTGCCATCAGTAAATTTGCCGACGCGGAGCCCCAGCATTTT
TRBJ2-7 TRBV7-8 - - CASSLAQTGEAAYEQYF TGTGCCAGCAGCTTAGCGCAAACCGGGGAAGCTGCCTACGAGCAGTACTTC
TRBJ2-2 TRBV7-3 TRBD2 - CASSSGGAGELFF TGTGCCAGCAGCTCGGGGGGGGCCGGGGAGCTGTTTTTT
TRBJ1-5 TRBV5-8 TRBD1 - CASSSGTVSNQPQHF TGTGCCAGCAGCTCCGGGACAGTTAGCAATCAGCCCCAGCATTTT
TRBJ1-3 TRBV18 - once CASSPFGQNTIYF TGTGCCAGCTCACCATTCGGACAGAACACCATATATTTT
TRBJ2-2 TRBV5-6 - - CASSQPSQGEELFF TGTGCCAGCAGTCAGCCCTCCCAGGGCGAGGAGCTGTTTTTT
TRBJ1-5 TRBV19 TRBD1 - CASSSGGSNQPQHF TGTGCCAGTAGTTCAGGGGGAAGTAATCAGCCCCAGCATTTT
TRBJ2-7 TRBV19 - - CASSIAASETYEQYF TGTGCCAGTAGTATAGCGGCTAGCGAAACCTACGAGCAGTACTTC
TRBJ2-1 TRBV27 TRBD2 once CASSSRTSGKRSNEQFF TGTGCCAGCAGTTCTCGGACTAGCGGGAAACGGAGCAATGAGCAGTTCTTC
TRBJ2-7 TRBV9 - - CASSSTPGVEQYF TGTGCCAGCAGCTCCACTCCCGGAGTCGAGCAGTACTTC
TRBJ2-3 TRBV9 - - CASSVGGLNTDTQYF TGTGCCAGCAGCGTAGGGGGGCTCAACACAGATACGCAGTATTTT
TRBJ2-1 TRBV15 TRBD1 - CATSSSGGSSYNEQFF TGTGCCACCAGCAGCTCAGGGGGCAGCAGTTACAATGAGCAGTTCTTC
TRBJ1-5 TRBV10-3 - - CAISTSVQPQHF TGTGCCATCAGTACTAGCGTCCAGCCCCAGCATTTT
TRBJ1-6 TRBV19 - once CASTPTFRDTSRSSYNSPLHF TGTGCCAGTACCCCTACCTTCCGGGACACCTCGAGAAGCTCCTATAATTCACCCCTCCACTTT
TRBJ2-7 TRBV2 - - CASSEAMIRLSYEQYF TGTGCCAGCAGTGAAGCGATGATTCGACTATCCTACGAGCAGTACTTC
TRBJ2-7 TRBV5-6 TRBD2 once CASSPEFGTSPYEQYF TGTGCCAGCAGCCCGGAGTTTGGGACTAGCCCCTACGAGCAGTACTTC
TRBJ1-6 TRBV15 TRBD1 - CATSSGGPLGQGDSPLHF TGTGCCACCAGCAGTGGGGGTCCTCTGGGACAGGGAGATTCACCCCTCCACTTT
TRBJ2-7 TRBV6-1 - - CASSPRTSSTYEQYF TGTGCCAGCAGTCCCAGGACATCCTCAACCTACGAGCAGTACTTC
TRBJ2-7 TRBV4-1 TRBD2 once CASSLSGRASEQYF TGCGCCAGCAGCCTTAGCGGGAGGGCCTCCGAGCAGTACTTC
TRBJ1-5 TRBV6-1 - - CASSVDSANQPQHF TGTGCCAGCAGTGTTGACAGTGCCAATCAGCCCCAGCATTTT
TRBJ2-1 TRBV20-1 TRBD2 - CSALGLGEQFF TGCAGTGCCCTCGGACTAGGCGAGCAGTTCTTC
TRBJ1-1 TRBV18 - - CASSRRRGPDTEAFF TGTGCCAGCTCACGTCGGAGGGGTCCAGACACTGAAGCTTTCTTT
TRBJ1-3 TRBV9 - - CASSVTGQSSGNTIYF TGTGCCAGCAGCGTAACAGGACAGAGCTCTGGAAACACCATATATTTT
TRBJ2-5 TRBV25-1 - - CASSETGLLSSTQYF TGTGCCAGCAGTGAAACAGGGCTCCTATCATCGACCCAGTACTTC
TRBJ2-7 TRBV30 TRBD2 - CAWSSGLAYEQYF TGTGCCTGGAGTTCGGGACTAGCGTACGAGCAGTACTTC
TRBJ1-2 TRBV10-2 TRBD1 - CASKRTGDSYGYTF TGCGCCAGCAAACGGACAGGGGACTCCTATGGCTACACCTTC
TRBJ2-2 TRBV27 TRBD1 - CASSFYRGTGELFF TGTGCCAGCAGTTTCTACAGGGGAACCGGGGAGCTGTTTTTT
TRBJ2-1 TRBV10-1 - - CATGDGYNEQFF TGCGCCACAGGGGACGGCTACAATGAGCAGTTCTTC
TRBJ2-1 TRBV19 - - CASSIVVHGNEQFF TGTGCCAGTAGTATAGTCGTCCACGGGAATGAGCAGTTCTTC
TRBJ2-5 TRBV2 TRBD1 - CASRTTGGYQETQYF TGTGCCAGCAGGACTACAGGGGGGTACCAAGAGACCCAGTACTTC
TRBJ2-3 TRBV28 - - CASSLPRPGNTDTQYF TGTGCCAGCAGTTTGCCCAGGCCGGGGAATACAGATACGCAGTATTTT